The rows below give T cell receptor beta chains drawn from one sample of a study of radiotherapy plus CTLA-4 blockade in lung cancer. The repertoire was sequenced with immunoSEQ multiplex PCR; TCRdb's copy has only in-frame clones and lacks some. The sample shows 95,000 to 150,000 clones, 90% of them seen only once. Material: peripheral blood, obtained from a patient treated with radiotherapy plus ipilimumab. The receptors were sampled from a human donor with non-small cell lung cancer that progressed on radiotherapy plus ipilimumab. Both conserved end residues are part of each CDR3.

V,J,CDR3
TRBV7-9,TRBJ2-3,CASSPPVGGGTDTQYF
TRBV2,TRBJ1-3,CASSGAGGSGNTIYF
TRBV6-6,TRBJ2-7,CAAGRKFEQYF
TRBV6-5,TRBJ1-2,CASSYSIDGRGGYTF
TRBV21-1,TRBJ2-7,CASSSYLRDYPSYEQYF
TRBV5-1,TRBJ2-7,CASSLFPSSYEQYF
TRBV9,TRBJ2-1,CASSVDGSNNYNEQFF
TRBV5-6,TRBJ2-7,CASSGRGTYEQYF
TRBV29-1,TRBJ2-5,CSATGQGNGETQYF
TRBV9,TRBJ1-1,CASSANPWTGGIEAFF
TRBV4-2,TRBJ1-3,CASSQVAGNSGNTIYF
TRBV2,TRBJ1-2,CASQGILYYGYTF
TRBV9,TRBJ2-2,CASSEGLAGGEAGELFF
TRBV2,TRBJ2-2,CASGGLADTGELFF
TRBV5-4,TRBJ2-7,CASSFGQGETYEQYF
TRBV27,TRBJ1-2,CASRPGQERFGYTF